The 25 T cell receptor beta chains presented below share a single source sample, sequenced in a study of beta chain features in type 1 diabetes. The whole isolated RNA underwent reverse transcription, so sequencing captured expressed TCRB transcripts. Sequencing was performed with immunoSEQ multiplex PCR; in TCRdb, only in-frame clones are kept and a portion is missing. The repertoire has about 620,000 clones, roughly 16% of them found once; the top ten carry about 0.087%. What was sequenced was naive CD4+ T cells from blood. These receptors were obtained from a man younger than 35 in good health.

This clone was recorded a few times. V and J are TRBV7-2 and TRBJ2-3, with D uncertain. V was trimmed by 4 bases and J by 3 bases, leaving 11 bases between them. This CDR3 has 14 residues. Germline CDR1 SGHTA, CDR2 FQGNSA. The CDR3 DNA is TGTGCCAGCAGCTGGAACCGGTGGACAGATACGCAGTATTTT. It translates to CASSWNRWTDTQYF.

This clone came up a few times. The V and J genes are TRBV30 and TRBJ1-6; D remains unclear. The V end was cut by 5 bases, the J end by 0 bases, with 8 bases between. The germline gives CDR1 GTSNPN, CDR2 SVGIG (reference sequence). This CDR3 has 14 amino acids. DNA for the CDR3: TGTGCCTGGGGGAGGGTCTCCTATAATTCACCCCTCCACTTT. Translated, it gives CAWGRVSYNSPLHF.

This clone has more than one count but fewer than ten. The rearrangement uses TRBV28 and TRBJ2-7; D may be TRBD1 or TRBD2 (5 bases each). The V gene lost 6 bases and the J gene lost 2 bases, with 17 bases spanning the gap. CDR1 is MDHEN, CDR2 SYDVKM, per germline. The CDR3 loop spans 15 amino acids. CDR3 region: CASSSLGGRAYEQYF. The CDR3 bases are TGTGCCAGCAGCTCGCTTGGGGGTAGGGCCTACGAGCAGTACTTC. The whole variable domain, filled in from reference TRBV28 and TRBJ2-7, reads DVKVTQSSRYLVKRTGEKVFLECVQDMDHENMFWYRQDPGLGLRLIYFSYDVKMKEKGDIPEGYSVSREKKERFSLILESASTNQTSMYLCASSSLGGRAYEQYFGPGTRLTVT.

V gene TRBV9 combines with J gene TRBJ2-3; D perhaps matches TRBD2 (6 bases). V was clipped by 1 base and J by 2 bases, with 14 bases between them. CDR3 length: 16 amino acids. CDR1 and CDR2 (germline): SGDLS, YYNGEE. The CDR3 DNA is TGTGCCAGCAGCGTAAAGGCGGGACGCCCCACAGATACGCAGTATTTT. This sequence encodes CASSVKAGRPTDTQYF.

CDR3: CASSSLDSHQPQHF. DNA of the CDR3: TGTGCCAGCAGCTCCCTGGACAGTCACCAGCCCCAGCATTTT. V and J are TRBV7-9 and TRBJ1-5, with D maybe TRBD1 (6 bases). V shed 4 bases and J shed 7 bases, with 14 bases lying between them. Germline values: CDR1 SEHNR, CDR2 FQNEAQ (reference sequence). This CDR3 contains 14 residues.

The gene calls are TRBV7-2 and TRBJ2-5, with 9 bases aligning to TRBD1. The CDR3 is 15 amino acids. Germline V gives CDR1 SGHTA, CDR2 FQGNSA. Trimming removed 3 bases from V and 5 bases from J; junction bases left unmatched: 7. CDR3 bases: TGTGCCAGCAGCTTGCGAGGACAGGGGACGGAGACCCAGTACTTC. It codes for CASSLRGQGTETQYF.

This clone was seen more than once but under ten times. The J gene is TRBJ1-5, the V gene TRBV4-3, with D hard to call. Germline V lookup: CDR1 LGHNA, CDR2 YSLEER. The CDR3 is made up of 14 amino acids. V was cut by 3 bases and J by 3 bases, with 9 bases left in between. The CDR3 bases are TGCGCCAGCAGCCAGTCTATTTCCAATCAGCCCCAGCATTTT. This encodes CASSQSISNQPQHF.

This sequence joins TRBV30 and TRBJ1-2, with D unclear. This CDR3 contains 11 residues. CDR1 is GTSNPN and CDR2 is SVGIG in the germline V gene (reference sequence). V lost 2 bases and J lost 8, with 9 bases in between. The CDR3 DNA is TGTGCCTGGAGTTATGGCGGGGGCTACACCTTC. It codes for CAWSYGGGYTF.

This clone was seen a handful of times. This rearrangement joins TRBV5-4 to TRBJ2-5, with 10 bases lining up with TRBD1. The V gene's germline CDR1 is SGHNT and CDR2 YYREEE (reference sequence). V was pared by 4 bases and J by 4 bases, with 4 bases of the junction left unmatched. The length of the CDR3 is 14 residues. CDR3 nucleotide sequence: TGTGCCAGCAGCACGACAGGGGGCGCAGAGACCCAGTACTTC. Amino acid sequence: CASSTTGGAETQYF.

The chain links TRBV9 to TRBJ1-3, with 7 bases aligning to TRBD1. Germline lookup yields CDR1 SGDLS and CDR2 YYNGEE. The CDR3 consists of 15 residues. Trimming took 10 bases from V and 0 from J; bases not matched to a gene: 10. The CDR3 reads CASAGQQISGNTIYF. CDR3 bases: TGTGCCTCGGCGGGACAGCAGATCTCTGGAAACACCATATATTTT.

This clone was counted a few times. The chain combines TRBV6-5 with TRBJ2-1; D gene uncertain. Germline V CDR1 and CDR2: MNHEY, SVGAGI. V lost 5 bases to trimming and J lost 0 bases, with 8 bases between them. This CDR3 is 14 amino acids long. For the CDR3, the DNA is TGTGCCAGCAGTCAGATAGGCTCCTACAATGAGCAGTTCTTC. Translated, it gives CASSQIGSYNEQFF.

This clone was seen a few times. The rearrangement links TRBV29-1 to TRBJ2-7; 7 nucleotides agree with TRBD1. With V trimmed by 4 bases and J by 3 bases, 9 bases remained unmatched. The germline V gene encodes CDR1 SQVTM and CDR2 ANQGSEA. The CDR3 covers 14 residues. The CDR3 loop reads CSVVGTDHYYEQYF. The CDR3 coding sequence is TGCAGCGTTGTTGGGACAGACCACTACTACGAGCAGTACTTC.

This clone was counted a few times. The chain is built from TRBV7-6 and TRBJ2-2, with 7 bases lining up with TRBD1. With V trimmed by 4 bases and J by 0 bases, 2 bases remained unmatched. Germline values: CDR1 SGHVS, CDR2 FNYEAQ. The CDR3 length is 15 residues. CDR3 loop: CASSSGTANTGELFF. Written as DNA, the CDR3 is TGTGCCAGCAGCTCTGGGACAGCGAACACCGGGGAGCTGTTTTTT.

This clone was counted a few times. This rearrangement joins TRBV7-9 to TRBJ1-4; 8 bases map to TRBD1. Germline V gene lookup returns CDR1 SEHNR and CDR2 FQNEAQ (reference sequence). V lost 4 bases to trimming and J lost 7 bases; unmatched junction nucleotides: 5. The CDR3 has 14 amino acids. The CDR3 here is CASSSGQGGEKLFF. In nucleotides, the CDR3 is TGTGCCAGCAGCTCTGGACAGGGTGGTGAAAAACTGTTTTTT.

This clone was observed a few times. J is TRBJ1-1 and V is TRBV11-2; D might be TRBD1 (6 bases). CDR3 size: 17 residues. Germline CDR1 is SGHAT and CDR2 is FQNNGV. Trimming pared 6 bases from V and 0 bases from J, leaving 20 bases between. CDR3 bases: TGTGCCAGCAGGCAAGATGGGTGGGGGCTCGTGAACACTGAAGCTTTCTTT. Translating it yields CASRQDGWGLVNTEAFF.

This sequence joins TRBV28 and TRBJ2-7, with 9 positions matching TRBD1. This CDR3 has 16 residues. Germline CDR1 MDHEN, CDR2 SYDVKM. V gave up 7 bases and J gave up 0 bases; unmatched junction bases: 10. CDR3 residues: CASIVGGTGSSYEQYF. DNA for the CDR3: TGTGCCAGCATCGTGGGGGGGACAGGGAGCTCCTACGAGCAGTACTTC.

J is TRBJ2-3 and V is TRBV11-3; TRBD2 is a possible D gene (6 bases). V was pared by 1 base and J by 5 bases, with 13 bases between. This CDR3 is 15 amino acids long. Looked up from germline, CDR1 is SGHNT and CDR2 is YENEEA. In DNA, the CDR3 is TGTGCCAGCAGCTTAGGCGGCGGGGTGGTAGATACGCAGTATTTT. It yields the protein CASSLGGGVVDTQYF.

In this sample, this clone turned up a few times. The rearrangement links TRBV10-3 to TRBJ1-2, with D uncertain. V lost 0 bases and J 4 bases, leaving 6 bases between the germline ends. Germline V gives CDR1 ENHRY, CDR2 SYGVKD. The CDR3 is made up of 13 amino acids. CDR3 sequence reads: CAISESRPYGYTF. In nucleotides, the CDR3 is TGTGCCATCAGTGAGTCGAGACCCTATGGCTACACCTTC.

The chain uses TRBV4-3 and TRBJ1-3, with 8 bases lining up with TRBD1. Losses at the gene ends were 8 bases for V and 2 bases for J; bases not matched to a gene: 11. There are 16 residues in the CDR3. CDR1 is LGHNA, CDR2 YSLEER, per germline. CDR3 sequence: CASGIDRGGPGNTIYF. In DNA, the CDR3 is TGCGCCAGCGGAATCGACAGGGGAGGGCCTGGAAACACCATATATTTT.

The rearrangement joins TRBV5-1 to TRBJ2-7; tentative D call: TRBD2 (5 bases). CDR1 and CDR2 from the germline V gene are SGHRS and YFSETQ. The ends were cut back, 0 bases at V and 0 bases at J, with 10 bases in the middle. The CDR3 covers 15 residues. This CDR3 reads CASSLVAGTSYEQYF. In nucleotides, the CDR3 is TGCGCCAGCAGCTTGGTTGCGGGTACCTCCTACGAGCAGTACTTC.

The chain couples TRBV9 to TRBJ2-2, with D possibly being TRBD2 (6 bases). The V end lost 0 bases, the J end lost 6 bases, and 15 bases lay between the germline ends. CDR1 is SGDLS, CDR2 YYNGEE, per germline. The CDR3 is 16 residues long. Written as DNA, the CDR3 is TGTGCCAGCAGCGTAGGGTCATTCCCGGGGGCCGGGGAGCTGTTTTTT. Translation: CASSVGSFPGAGELFF.

CDR3: CASSPRRAGVVEQFF. The CDR3 nucleotides are TGTGCCAGCAGCCCTCGGCGGGCGGGAGTGGTTGAGCAGTTCTTC. This chain connects TRBV7-2 to TRBJ2-1, with 7 bases that match TRBD2. Germline CDR1 reads SGHTA; CDR2 reads FQGNSA. CDR3 length: 15 residues. V lost 5 bases to trimming and J lost 9 bases; unmatched junction nucleotides: 13.

The rearrangement uses TRBV6-5 and TRBJ2-7; TRBD1 aligns across 7 bases. Per germline, CDR1 MNHEY and CDR2 SVGAGI. The CDR3 length is 11 residues. V gave up 11 bases and J gave up 4 bases; unmatched junction bases: 5. The CDR3 DNA is TGTGCCTCCCACAGGGGATACGAGCAGTACTTC. Translated, it gives CASHRGYEQYF.

In this sample, this clone turned up a few times. The genes are TRBV7-9 and TRBJ2-6, with a tentative D call TRBD1 (5 bases). The CDR3 spans 18 residues. Germline CDR1 reads SEHNR; CDR2 reads FQNEAQ (reference sequence). The V and J ends lost 1 base and 2 bases respectively, with 15 bases between them. The chain's CDR3 is CASSLGGRYSPGANVLTF. The CDR3 DNA reads TGTGCCAGCAGCTTAGGGGGCAGGTATTCCCCTGGGGCCAACGTCCTGACTTTC.

A word on this clone: Since a much larger clone is just one base distant, this may be a read error. The chain couples TRBV18 to TRBJ2-5; no firm D call. Germline V gene lookup returns CDR1 KGHSH and CDR2 LQKENI. V gave up 5 bases and J gave up 0 bases, with 1 base separating them. This CDR3 comprises 11 residues. This CDR3 reads CASSDQETQYF. For the CDR3, the DNA is TGTGCCAGCTCAGACCAAGAGACCCAGTACTTC.